This T cell receptor beta chain was recorded in a study of shared clonotypes between healthy human individuals. Background on the study: Per-donor plates numbered three CD4 naive, three CD4 memory, two CD8 naive and one CD8 memory. Study-level points and caveats: Rarefaction gave evidence that sorted-subset sequencing remained incomplete despite large depth.

Method: immunoSEQ multiplex PCR; TCRdb's copy keeps in-frame clones and lacks some. In the table there are over 2 million clones, 95% of which are singletons. Comments on this clone: Its antigen is unidentified.

The receptor was derived from a young man in good health. Material: naive CD4+ T cells sorted from blood. The subset here: CD45RA+ positively selected.

The CDR3, as DNA: TGTGCCAGCACAGGGGCGGGCGAAAAACTGTTTTTT. As protein: CASTGAGEKLFF. The chain links TRBV2 to TRBJ1-4, with D possibly TRBD1 on 6 matching bases. The CDR3 spans 12 residues. Trimming left V 7 bases short and J 8 bases short, with 11 bases between. The germline V gene has CDR1 SNHLY and CDR2 FYNNEI.